A selection of T cell receptor beta chains follows, all from one sample in a study of control samples from healthy donors and cancer patients. The protocol was immunoSEQ multiplex PCR, while the TCRdb copy is restricted to in-frame clones and leaves out a portion. This sample yields approximately 72,000 clones, of which about 88% are seen a single time; 7.2% belongs to the top ten. Sequenced material: blood. These TCRs come from a man in his fifties or sixties in good health. Each CDR3 is given with its conserved first and last residue. D genes are given only for firm matches. Size is omitted from some rows. Given values are once, few, many or a class for expanded clones.

len: 16; abundance: -; j_gene: TRBJ1-1; v_gene: TRBV18; d_gene: TRBD1; CDR3nt: TGTGCCAGCTCACCTCGGGCACAGGGGCTAGGGACTGAAGCTTTCTTT; CDR3aa: CASSPRAQGLGTEAFF
len: 15; abundance: -; j_gene: TRBJ2-3; v_gene: TRBV11-2; d_gene: -; CDR3nt: TGTGCCAGCAGCTGGATCTGGGGCAGCACAGATACGCAGTATTTT; CDR3aa: CASSWIWGSTDTQYF
len: 15; abundance: -; j_gene: TRBJ2-5; v_gene: TRBV19; d_gene: -; CDR3nt: TGTGCCAGTAGTATCGGAGTTCAGCGCGAAGAGACCCAGTACTTC; CDR3aa: CASSIGVQREETQYF
len: 15; abundance: -; j_gene: TRBJ2-3; v_gene: TRBV7-2; d_gene: -; CDR3nt: TGTGCCAGCAGCTTACGGGCGGAAAGCACAGATACGCAGTATTTT; CDR3aa: CASSLRAESTDTQYF
len: 16; abundance: -; j_gene: TRBJ1-1; v_gene: TRBV18; d_gene: TRBD1; CDR3nt: TGTGCCAGCTCACGAACAGGGGGCGGTTTGAACACTGAAGCTTTCTTT; CDR3aa: CASSRTGGGLNTEAFF
len: 16; abundance: -; j_gene: TRBJ2-5; v_gene: TRBV6-2/TRBV6-3; d_gene: -; CDR3nt: TGTGCCAGCAGTTACTCGGACGGGTCCCCGGCCGAGACCCAGTACTTC; CDR3aa: CASSYSDGSPAETQYF
len: 16; abundance: -; j_gene: TRBJ1-4; v_gene: TRBV4-1; d_gene: -; CDR3nt: TGCGCCAGCAGCCAAGACCCCGGGAGAAAAGTTGAAAAACTGTTTTTT; CDR3aa: CASSQDPGRKVEKLFF
len: 13; abundance: -; j_gene: TRBJ2-7; v_gene: TRBV4-1; d_gene: -; CDR3nt: TGCGCCAGCAGCCCCCGGGGAACCTACGAGCAGTACTTC; CDR3aa: CASSPRGTYEQYF
len: 14; abundance: once; j_gene: TRBJ2-1; v_gene: TRBV5-1; d_gene: TRBD2; CDR3nt: TGCGCCAGCAGCCCGGACGGTAGCGGGGGGGCCGCCTTCTTC; CDR3aa: CASSPDGSGGAAFF
len: 14; abundance: -; j_gene: TRBJ1-2; v_gene: TRBV24-1; d_gene: TRBD1; CDR3nt: TGTGCCACCAGTGATCCGGGGACAGGGCCTGGCTACACCTTC; CDR3aa: CATSDPGTGPGYTF
len: 16; abundance: few; j_gene: TRBJ1-4; v_gene: TRBV5-4; d_gene: -; CDR3nt: TGTGCCAGCAGCCGTAATCCTGGGGGAGGCATGGAAAAACTGTTTTTT; CDR3aa: CASSRNPGGGMEKLFF
len: 14; abundance: once; j_gene: TRBJ2-3; v_gene: TRBV3-1/TRBV3-2; d_gene: -; CDR3nt: TGTGCCAGCAGCCTGGCCAGGGTGGCAGATACGCAGTATTTT; CDR3aa: CASSLARVADTQYF
len: 15; abundance: -; j_gene: TRBJ1-1; v_gene: TRBV18; d_gene: -; CDR3nt: TGTGCCAGCTCACTCGGTGGGGAGGGGTCCACTGAAGCTTTCTTT; CDR3aa: CASSLGGEGSTEAFF
len: 14; abundance: -; j_gene: TRBJ2-3; v_gene: TRBV19; d_gene: -; CDR3nt: TGTGCCAGTACCCAGGGTGGCGACACAGATACGCAGTATTTT; CDR3aa: CASTQGGDTDTQYF
len: 12; abundance: few; j_gene: TRBJ1-5; v_gene: TRBV19; d_gene: -; CDR3nt: TGTGCCAGTACCTCTTGGGGTCAGCCCCAGCATTTT; CDR3aa: CASTSWGQPQHF
len: 13; abundance: -; j_gene: TRBJ1-3; v_gene: TRBV29-1; d_gene: -; CDR3nt: TGCAGCGCCTCCCTGGTCTCTGGAAACACCATATATTTT; CDR3aa: CSASLVSGNTIYF
len: 15; abundance: -; j_gene: TRBJ2-3; v_gene: TRBV19; d_gene: -; CDR3nt: TGTGCCAGTAGCACCTCAGGTCGATCCACAGATACGCAGTATTTT; CDR3aa: CASSTSGRSTDTQYF
len: 16; abundance: -; j_gene: TRBJ2-1; v_gene: TRBV7-9; d_gene: TRBD2; CDR3nt: TGTGCCAGCAGCTCCATTAGCGGGGGGGCTTACAATGAGCAGTTCTTC; CDR3aa: CASSSISGGAYNEQFF
len: 11; abundance: -; j_gene: TRBJ1-6; v_gene: TRBV2; d_gene: -; CDR3nt: TGTGCCAGCAGTTCCACGGGGGCCCTCCACTTT; CDR3aa: CASSSTGALHF
len: 15; abundance: -; j_gene: TRBJ1-2; v_gene: TRBV18; d_gene: -; CDR3nt: TGTGCCAGCTCGCAAAGCGGACAGCTAAACTATGGCTACACCTTC; CDR3aa: CASSQSGQLNYGYTF
len: 15; abundance: few; j_gene: TRBJ2-3; v_gene: TRBV12-5; d_gene: TRBD2; CDR3nt: TGTGCTAGTGGTTTGGTAGGGGAGGGCGCGGATACGCAGTATTTT; CDR3aa: CASGLVGEGADTQYF
len: 15; abundance: -; j_gene: TRBJ2-3; v_gene: TRBV24-1; d_gene: TRBD1; CDR3nt: TGTGCCACCAGTGCCCCTGGACAGGGAGGAGATACGCAGTATTTT; CDR3aa: CATSAPGQGGDTQYF
len: 15; abundance: -; j_gene: TRBJ2-1; v_gene: TRBV5-1; d_gene: -; CDR3nt: TGCGCCAGCAGCTTCCTGATAGACTCCTACAATGAGCAGTTCTTC; CDR3aa: CASSFLIDSYNEQFF
len: 13; abundance: -; j_gene: TRBJ2-1; v_gene: TRBV5-1; d_gene: -; CDR3nt: TGCGCCAGCAGCCCTCCCTCCTACAATGAGCAGTTCTTC; CDR3aa: CASSPPSYNEQFF
len: 16; abundance: -; j_gene: TRBJ1-5; v_gene: TRBV24-1; d_gene: -; CDR3nt: TGTGCCACCAGTGATCCAAGGGGGTCCGCCAATCAGCCCCAGCATTTT; CDR3aa: CATSDPRGSANQPQHF
len: 14; abundance: -; j_gene: TRBJ2-5; v_gene: TRBV15; d_gene: -; CDR3nt: TGTGCCACCAGCTTTACTGGGGGCCAGGAGACCCAGTACTTC; CDR3aa: CATSFTGGQETQYF
len: 11; abundance: -; j_gene: TRBJ1-4; v_gene: TRBV20-1; d_gene: -; CDR3nt: TGCAGTGCTAGCCCTAATGAAAAACTGTTTTTT; CDR3aa: CSASPNEKLFF
len: 14; abundance: -; j_gene: TRBJ1-1; v_gene: TRBV19; d_gene: -; CDR3nt: TGTGCCAGTACCGTGGGACGACCGAACACTGAAGCTTTCTTT; CDR3aa: CASTVGRPNTEAFF
len: 14; abundance: few; j_gene: TRBJ2-7; v_gene: TRBV6-1; d_gene: -; CDR3nt: TGTGCCAGCAGTGAAAGTTGGGGCACAGCGTGGCAGTACTTC; CDR3aa: CASSESWGTAWQYF
len: 13; abundance: -; j_gene: TRBJ1-1; v_gene: TRBV5-5; d_gene: -; CDR3nt: TGTGCCAGCAGCTTGGCCGGCAGGGCTGAAGCTTTCTTT; CDR3aa: CASSLAGRAEAFF
len: 15; abundance: -; j_gene: TRBJ2-1; v_gene: TRBV14; d_gene: -; CDR3nt: TGTGCCAGCAGCCAAGACTTCTTACCGAACAATGAGCAGTTCTTC; CDR3aa: CASSQDFLPNNEQFF
len: 14; abundance: -; j_gene: TRBJ1-5; v_gene: TRBV18; d_gene: -; CDR3nt: TGTGCCAGCTCACCAGTGGATAGCAATCAGCCCCAGCATTTT; CDR3aa: CASSPVDSNQPQHF
len: 15; abundance: -; j_gene: TRBJ2-3; v_gene: TRBV9; d_gene: -; CDR3nt: TGTGCCAGCAGCGTAGGGGGGCCTAGCACAGATACGCAGTATTTT; CDR3aa: CASSVGGPSTDTQYF
len: 15; abundance: -; j_gene: TRBJ2-5; v_gene: TRBV24-1; d_gene: TRBD1; CDR3nt: TGTGCCACCAGTGGGAAAGGGACAGGGGTGGAGACCCAGTACTTC; CDR3aa: CATSGKGTGVETQYF
len: 14; abundance: once; j_gene: TRBJ1-2; v_gene: TRBV18; d_gene: -; CDR3nt: TGTGCCAGCTCACCCTGGGAGGGAGAGAATGGCTACACCTTC; CDR3aa: CASSPWEGENGYTF
len: 17; abundance: -; j_gene: TRBJ2-1; v_gene: TRBV4-1; d_gene: TRBD2; CDR3nt: TGCGCCAGCAGCCGCCTTCCTAGCGGGGGGCCCTACAATGAGCAGTTCTTC; CDR3aa: CASSRLPSGGPYNEQFF
len: 15; abundance: -; j_gene: TRBJ2-7; v_gene: TRBV6-5; d_gene: TRBD1; CDR3nt: TGTGCCAGCAGTTACTCCCCACAGGGGGACTACGAGCAGTACTTC; CDR3aa: CASSYSPQGDYEQYF
len: 15; abundance: -; j_gene: TRBJ1-1; v_gene: TRBV5-1; d_gene: TRBD1; CDR3nt: TGCGCCAGCAGTCCGCAGGGGGGCTTGAACACTGAAGCTTTCTTT; CDR3aa: CASSPQGGLNTEAFF
len: 12; abundance: -; j_gene: TRBJ1-2; v_gene: TRBV9; d_gene: -; CDR3nt: TGTGCCAGCAGCGTGGACGGGTATGGCTACACCTTC; CDR3aa: CASSVDGYGYTF
len: 15; abundance: few; j_gene: TRBJ2-1; v_gene: TRBV5-4; d_gene: TRBD2; CDR3nt: TGTGCCAGCAGCTTGGCCGGGGGGGCCGGTCATGAGCAGTTCTTC; CDR3aa: CASSLAGGAGHEQFF
len: 13; abundance: few; j_gene: TRBJ1-3; v_gene: TRBV5-1; d_gene: -; CDR3nt: TGCGCCAGCGCAGCGGCAGCGGATGCTCTTTGGTATTTT; CDR3aa: CASAAAADALWYF
len: 13; abundance: -; j_gene: TRBJ2-2; v_gene: TRBV5-6; d_gene: -; CDR3nt: TGTGCCAGCAGCTTGGCCGGGACCGGGGAGCTGTTTTTT; CDR3aa: CASSLAGTGELFF
len: 13; abundance: -; j_gene: TRBJ1-2; v_gene: TRBV12-3/TRBV12-4; d_gene: TRBD1; CDR3nt: TGTGCCAGCAGCCGGGACAGCCCCTTTGGCTACACCTTC; CDR3aa: CASSRDSPFGYTF
len: 16; abundance: once; j_gene: TRBJ1-1; v_gene: TRBV5-6; d_gene: TRBD1; CDR3nt: TGTGCCAGCAGTTCACCGGGACAGGGGGCTCGGACTGAAGCTTTCTTT; CDR3aa: CASSSPGQGARTEAFF
len: 17; abundance: -; j_gene: TRBJ1-4; v_gene: TRBV7-6; d_gene: -; CDR3nt: TGTGCCAGCAGCTTAGACCTCTTTATTGCAACTAATGAAAAACTGTTTTTT; CDR3aa: CASSLDLFIATNEKLFF
len: 13; abundance: -; j_gene: TRBJ1-2; v_gene: TRBV6-5; d_gene: TRBD1; CDR3nt: TGTGCCAGCAGGAGGGGACAGGGGCATGGCTACACCTTC; CDR3aa: CASRRGQGHGYTF
len: 13; abundance: -; j_gene: TRBJ1-1; v_gene: TRBV5-4; d_gene: -; CDR3nt: TGTGCCAGCAGCGGAGGCGGTAGGACTGAAGCTTTCTTT; CDR3aa: CASSGGGRTEAFF
len: 14; abundance: -; j_gene: TRBJ1-2; v_gene: TRBV27; d_gene: -; CDR3nt: TGTGCCAGCAGGCCGCGGGGACGCAGAGATGGCTACACCTTC; CDR3aa: CASRPRGRRDGYTF
len: 12; abundance: -; j_gene: TRBJ1-4; v_gene: TRBV6-5; d_gene: -; CDR3nt: TGTGCCAGCAGTCGACGCGAGGAAAAACTGTTTTTT; CDR3aa: CASSRREEKLFF
len: 15; abundance: -; j_gene: TRBJ2-3; v_gene: TRBV19; d_gene: TRBD1; CDR3nt: TGTGCCAGTAGAATACAGGGGGAGGTTCCAGATACGCAGTATTTT; CDR3aa: CASRIQGEVPDTQYF
len: 14; abundance: -; j_gene: TRBJ1-4; v_gene: TRBV7-6; d_gene: -; CDR3nt: TGTGCCAGCAGCTTAGCTCGGGGGGTTGAAAAACTGTTTTTT; CDR3aa: CASSLARGVEKLFF
len: 17; abundance: -; j_gene: TRBJ1-1; v_gene: TRBV6-2/TRBV6-3; d_gene: -; CDR3nt: TGTGCCAGCAGTTCCGTGGGGGGTACAGATATGAACACTGAAGCTTTCTTT; CDR3aa: CASSSVGGTDMNTEAFF
len: 15; abundance: -; j_gene: TRBJ2-2; v_gene: TRBV11-2; d_gene: -; CDR3nt: TGTGCCAGCAGCCCCTGGAGTAACCCAACCGGGGAGCTGTTTTTT; CDR3aa: CASSPWSNPTGELFF
len: 14; abundance: -; j_gene: TRBJ1-3; v_gene: TRBV30; d_gene: -; CDR3nt: TGTGCCTGGAGTGTCGAGGGGTCTGGAAACACCATATATTTT; CDR3aa: CAWSVEGSGNTIYF
len: 15; abundance: once; j_gene: TRBJ2-5; v_gene: TRBV3-1/TRBV3-2; d_gene: TRBD1; CDR3nt: TGTGCCAGCAGCCGCAGGGGGCGGTGGCAAGAGACCCAGTACTTC; CDR3aa: CASSRRGRWQETQYF